This entry features one T cell receptor beta chain sequence. This specimen comes from a study of T cell changes during pregnancy in multiple sclerosis. Some clones are missing from TCRdb's copy, which holds only in-frame ones; the method was immunoSEQ multiplex PCR. The table shows 15,000 or so clones, with 80% to 90% occurring only once. The sequence derives from a female donor with multiple sclerosis, enrolled in a pregnancy study. This material consisted of CD8+ T cells from peripheral blood mononuclear cells, taken in the first trimester of pregnancy.

CDR3 DNA sequence: TGTGCCAGCAGTCCAGGGTTTGGTGCCTACAATGAGCAGTTCTTC. As protein: CASSPGFGAYNEQFF. The chain uses TRBV27 and TRBJ2-1; a possible D gene is TRBD1 (5 bases). V shed 5 bases and J shed 2 bases, with 13 bases lying between them. The CDR3 spans 15 residues. CDR1 MNHEY and CDR2 SMNVEV come from the germline V gene (reference sequence).